The T cell receptor (beta chain) under discussion was sequenced for a study of cytomegalovirus exposure and HLA in healthy donors (dated by TCRdb to 2017 to 2019). About the full investigation: An earlier analysis of about 560 of the donors reported about 260 Gb of sequence data and 95 million to 120 million unique TCR beta sequences obtained from roughly 170 million T cells. Roughly 310 gigabases of sequencing data and roughly 90 million unique TCR sequences were included in an early release covering about 620 HLA-typed donors. Of the roughly 400 genotyped donors, 70% to 90% were placed in the genetic ancestry cluster associated with self-reported Caucasian donors. The study was designed to test whether signatures of past pathogen exposure could be identified by cataloging public T cell receptors. The study used immunosequencing to profile the T cell repertoires of 666 subjects and linked those repertoires to cytomegalovirus serostatus. Besides the first cohort of around 700 subjects, a separate validation cohort made up of 120 different subjects was used. To predict cytomegalovirus infection status, the study brought together high-throughput TCR immunosequencing, statistical association of individual TCRs with disease status, and machine learning. A later analysis re-analyzed previously published TCR beta repertoires from 666 donors and added high-resolution HLA genotyping to study TCR occurrence patterns. The later analysis used no new phenotypic data to find candidate immune exposures, relying instead on TCR beta sequences and their occurrence across donors. In an earlier analysis of about 590 of the donors, high-throughput TCR beta sequencing was used to judge whether each TCR beta V gene segment behaved as functional or pseudogenic. Donor age, sex, ethnicity and CMV serostatus were collected together with the repertoire data. A later genetic analysis took genome-wide SNP genotypes for 398 of the 666 donors and used that subset as a discovery cohort. Every repertoire in the discovery cohort had been generated on one and the same sequencing platform. Both class I and class II loci were covered by HLA typing, at four-digit resolution. The number of typed donors differed by locus: about 620-640 for A, B, C, DRB1 and DQB1; 522 for DQA1; roughly 600 for DPA1; and approximately 450 for DPB1. Because of strong linkage in the cohort, 4 to 6 DR-DQ haplotypes were treated as single units for association and clustering. On average, about 200,000 unique TCR beta nucleotide sequences were sequenced per donor among a few hundred genotyped donors of the cohort, with 15% to 20% of those sequences being non-productive. Study-wide conclusions, independent of this receptor: According to a later genetic analysis, donors in an Asian-associated ancestry cluster had fewer N-insertions in productive TCRs than the approximately 690-donor mean. Three of the identified cytomegalovirus-associated TCR beta chains were confirmed in vitro to be specific for cytomegalovirus antigens. According to a later analysis, TCR association rates differed among HLA loci, with DRB1 alleles showing the most associated TCRs and HLA-C alleles showing the fewest. Linkage disequilibrium might explain the correlated functional status among segregating V segments, but an unknown experimental factor could not be excluded. Some IMGT-functional V segments, including TRBV6-2 and TRBV6-3, could not be distinguished by the 87-base-pair reads and were therefore excluded. The study gave a list of 150 to 200 TCR beta chains associated with cytomegalovirus. The sequencing pipeline was judged likely to have produced a cluster of highly shared sequence variants as a technical artifact. Sequencing depth was assumed to be roughly uniform across donors in the presence/absence analyses, though that assumption may not hold. According to the authors, the approach could potentially be generalized to other disease states and immunological phenotypes. Specific HLA alleles were associated with about 17,000 TCR beta sequences at a false discovery rate of 0.05 in a later analysis. Assigning TCR associations to individual alleles was difficult when HLA alleles, especially DR and DQ, strongly co-occurred. A further reported finding was that TCR beta sequences accurately predicted the HLA-A and HLA-B alleles for most subjects in the first cohort. The cohort was sequenced for TCR beta chains only, and without alpha or paired-chain data the features that could be detected were limited. A later analysis reported that several top co-occurrence clusters appeared linked to parvovirus B19, influenza, CMV and Epstein-Barr virus. In a later genetic analysis, a missense DCLRE1C variant was associated with V-gene and J-gene trimming of TCR beta chains, and the association was replicated in an independent cohort. In an earlier analysis of approximately 590 of the donors, most TCR beta V segments appeared in productive rearrangements about 87% or about 30% of the time, broadly matching IMGT annotations. For the cohort, immune exposure information was limited to CMV serostatus. According to a later analysis, most CMV-associated TCR beta chains appeared to be HLA-restricted, and the HLA associations seemed to be driven largely by CMV exposure. Because counts were too low, seventeen rarely observed V segments, including chromosome 9 orphons, were excluded from the earlier analysis of around 640 of the donors. A later analysis found that HLA-associated TCR beta chains were more clonally expanded and had lower generation probabilities than equally common non-associated chains. Most TCR sequences were observed very rarely across donors, whereas some public TCRs were present in many individuals. Cytomegalovirus status was reported to be diagnosed by the classifier with high specificity and sensitivity in both the original and validation cohorts. Because some donors lacked HLA typing at each locus, the association tests relied only on the typed subset.

In total, more than 500 healthy bone marrow donors made up the cohort. Cohort members were all nominally healthy when sampled, although unrecorded immune exposures were likely present. The donor was CMV seropositive and belonged to the group of 250 to 300 seropositive cohort members. Every donor gave a peripheral blood sample, and the peripheral blood mononuclear cells from that sample were used for TCR beta sequencing. The Qiagen DNeasy Blood Extraction Kit was used to extract genomic DNA from the blood cell samples. Receptors were amplified or captured by the immunoSEQ multiplex PCR assay. A mixture of 60 forward primers for TCR Vbeta segments and 13 reverse primers for TCR Jbeta segments was used in the multiplex PCR. The CDR3 region of rearranged TCR beta genes was amplified from genomic DNA with a multiplex PCR assay. Amplified TCR beta libraries were sequenced as 87-base-pair reads on the Illumina HiSeq System. The original methods were these. A later analysis counted approximately 74 million unique TCR beta chains across the approximately 700 repertoires, and 10 million to 12 million of these chains were shared by at least two donors. Raw reads were error-corrected and collapsed into unique sequences with a nearest-neighbor algorithm that merged closely related sequences to remove PCR and sequencing errors. CDR3 sequences were aligned to IMGT reference sequences to assign V, D and J gene segments. For a sequence to be retained, a match of at least six nucleotides to both a V gene segment and a J gene segment was required. Rearrangements were classified as productive when the CDR3 lacked stop codons and remained in frame with V and J, and all other rearrangements were classified as non-productive. CDR3 was defined according to IMGT convention as the region running from the second conserved V-encoded cysteine to the conserved J-encoded phenylalanine. Sequences without an unambiguous match to a single V gene segment were excluded from the earlier analysis of several hundred of the donors. An earlier analysis of 500 to 700 of the donors classified V segments as functional when productive rearrangements were above 56.7% and as segregating when the standard deviation between donors was above 5%. A statistical classification framework was built for diagnosing cytomegalovirus status from the catalog of TCR beta chain sequences. In a later analysis, V and J genes were assigned by comparing TCR nucleotide sequences against IMGT/GENE-DB human TR gene sequences. In a later analysis, CDR3 sequences and most-parsimonious VDJ recombination scenarios were assigned using the TCRdist pipeline. In a later analysis, each TCR beta chain was defined by its CDR3 amino acid sequence together with its V-gene family, and reads lacking a unique V-gene family were excluded. In a later analysis, fewer than 650 highly shared, low-generation-probability nucleotide sequences were removed to address suspected cross-contamination and a sequencing artifact. A later analysis calculated a clonal expansion index for each public chain from normalized within-repertoire ranks of inferred template counts. In a later analysis, generation probabilities were computed with a VDJ recombination model fitted to out-of-frame rearrangements, and the resulting probabilities were checked against IGoR. Hypergeometric tests were used in a later analysis to score TCR-TCR, TCR-HLA and TCR-CMV co-occurrence, with a repertoire-size bias correction applied to the TCR pairs. A later analysis estimated false discovery rates by permuting HLA or CMV assignments 20 times. In a later analysis, co-occurring TCRs were grouped with DBSCAN, and TCRdist sequence similarity was added when clustering was performed within HLA-allele-positive subsets. Repertoires with fewer than 30,000 or more than 120,000 public chains were left out of co-occurrence clustering, as were five repertoires with anomalous nucleotide sharing. In its TCRdb copy, this immuneACCESS table keeps in-frame sequences only and misses some clones. Where compared with another copy, unresolved V genes explain less than half of these, and the others have no known cause. V, J and clone size were drawn from that table, and D and trimming were deduced from the DNA. This sample is represented by 130,000 or so clones; roughly 70% of them were singletons. Around 2.1% of the sample is in the top ten clones.

Regarding this clone: Its recognized antigen is unknown. No per-base quality is available; no much larger clone lies one base away.

The CDR3 goes from the cysteine to the phenylalanine over 12 residues. Only the CDR3 DNA stays, 36 bases, in frame from base 1. V is reduced by 6 bases and J by 4 bases, leaving a spacing of 9 bases between them. The germline V gene provides CDR1 MNHEY and CDR2 SVGAGI. The TCR was taken from a woman aged 40 to 50 in good health and CMV-seropositive. This sequence uses TRBV6-5 and TRBJ1-1, and possibly TRBD1, on 5 matching bases. Sequencing was carried out using PBMCs. Here the CDR3 is given as CASRAGLTEAFF. At the DNA level, the sequence is TGTGCCAGCAGGGCAGGGCTCACTGAAGCTTTCTTT.